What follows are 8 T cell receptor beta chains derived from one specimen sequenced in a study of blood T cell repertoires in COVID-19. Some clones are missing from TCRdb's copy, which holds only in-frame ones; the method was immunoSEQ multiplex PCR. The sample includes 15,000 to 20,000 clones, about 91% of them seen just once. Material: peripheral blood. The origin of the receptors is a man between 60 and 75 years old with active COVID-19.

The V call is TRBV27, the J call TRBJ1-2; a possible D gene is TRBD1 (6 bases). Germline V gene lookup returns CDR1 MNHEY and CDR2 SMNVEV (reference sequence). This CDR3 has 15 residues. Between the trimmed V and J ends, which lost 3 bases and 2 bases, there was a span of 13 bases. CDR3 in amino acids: CASSFGQSLNYGYTF. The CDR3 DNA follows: TGTGCCAGCAGTTTCGGACAGTCCTTAAACTATGGCTACACCTTC.

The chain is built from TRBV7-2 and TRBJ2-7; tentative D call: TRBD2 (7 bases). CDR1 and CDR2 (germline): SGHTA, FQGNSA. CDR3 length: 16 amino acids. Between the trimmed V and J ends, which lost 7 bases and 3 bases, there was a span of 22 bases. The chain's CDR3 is CASTMSAGARGYEQYF. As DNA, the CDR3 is TGTGCCAGCACTATGAGTGCGGGGGCGCGTGGCTACGAGCAGTACTTC.

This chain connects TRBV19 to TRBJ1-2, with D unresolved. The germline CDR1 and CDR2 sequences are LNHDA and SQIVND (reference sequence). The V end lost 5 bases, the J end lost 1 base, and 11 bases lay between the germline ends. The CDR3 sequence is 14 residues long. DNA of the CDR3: TGTGCCAGTAGTGTACCCGGTCTTAACTATGGCTACACCTTC. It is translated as CASSVPGLNYGYTF.

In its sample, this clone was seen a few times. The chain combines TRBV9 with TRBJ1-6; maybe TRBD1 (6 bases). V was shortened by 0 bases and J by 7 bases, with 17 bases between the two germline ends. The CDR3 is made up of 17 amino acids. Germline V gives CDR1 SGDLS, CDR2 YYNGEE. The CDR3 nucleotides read TGTGCCAGCAGCGTAGTGGCTCAGGGGCCCGGGAATTCACCCCTCCACTTT. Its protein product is CASSVVAQGPGNSPLHF.

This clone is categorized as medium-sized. The CDR3 region is CASSTTGVLTDTQYF. CDR3 DNA sequence: TGTGCCAGCAGCACCACGGGGGTCCTCACAGATACGCAGTATTTT. The gene calls are TRBV5-4 and TRBJ2-3; D may be TRBD2 (6 bases). Trimming shortened V by 4 bases and J by 2 bases, and 14 bases separated the two germline ends. Germline CDR1 reads SGHNT; CDR2 reads YYREEE (reference sequence). The CDR3 has 15 residues.

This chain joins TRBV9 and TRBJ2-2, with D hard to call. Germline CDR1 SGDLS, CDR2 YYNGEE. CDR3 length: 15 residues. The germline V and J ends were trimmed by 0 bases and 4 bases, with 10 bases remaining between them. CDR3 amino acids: CASSVEATFTGELFF. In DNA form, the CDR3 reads TGTGCCAGCAGCGTAGAGGCGACTTTCACCGGGGAGCTGTTTTTT.

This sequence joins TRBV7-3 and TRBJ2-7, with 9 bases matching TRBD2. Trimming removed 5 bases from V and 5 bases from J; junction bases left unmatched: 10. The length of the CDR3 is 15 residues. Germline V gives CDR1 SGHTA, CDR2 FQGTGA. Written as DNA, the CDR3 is TGTGCCAGCAGCCCAGTAGCGGGAGTAGTCCACGAGCAGTACTTC. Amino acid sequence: CASSPVAGVVHEQYF.

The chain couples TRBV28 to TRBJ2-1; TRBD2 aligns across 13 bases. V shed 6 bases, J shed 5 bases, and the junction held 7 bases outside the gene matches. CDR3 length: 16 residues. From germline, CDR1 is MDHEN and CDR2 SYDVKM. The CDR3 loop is CASRRGLAGKHNEQFF. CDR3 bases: TGTGCCAGCAGACGGGGACTAGCGGGGAAACACAATGAGCAGTTCTTC.